This T cell receptor beta chain was recovered during a study of technical replicates of blood from a handful of donors. Clones were sequenced by immunoSEQ multiplex PCR, and TCRdb holds only the in-frame ones, with some missing. The profile shows tens of thousands of clones, roughly 98% of them singletons. In germline, CDR1 is MGHRA, CDR2 YSYEKL. The ends lost 4 bases at V and 3 bases at J; junction bases unmatched: 5. The CDR3 covers 15 residues. J is TRBJ2-2 and V is TRBV4-1; TRBD1 matches at 7 bases. This clonotype was sampled from a human donor in good health. Material: T cells isolated from PBMCs. The CDR3 DNA reads TGCGCCAGCAGCCCGGACAGGTCAGACACCGGGGAGCTGTTTTTT. It translates to CASSPDRSDTGELFF.